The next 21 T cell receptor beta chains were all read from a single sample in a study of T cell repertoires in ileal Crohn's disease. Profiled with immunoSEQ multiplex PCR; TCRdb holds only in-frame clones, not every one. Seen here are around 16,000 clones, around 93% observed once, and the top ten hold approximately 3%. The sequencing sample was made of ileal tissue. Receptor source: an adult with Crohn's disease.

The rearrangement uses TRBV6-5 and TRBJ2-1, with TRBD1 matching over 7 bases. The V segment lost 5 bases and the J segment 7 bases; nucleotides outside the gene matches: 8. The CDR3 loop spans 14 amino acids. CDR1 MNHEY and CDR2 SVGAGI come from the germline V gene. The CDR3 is CASSPGTAPNEQFF. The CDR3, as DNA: TGTGCCAGCAGTCCCGGGACAGCCCCTAATGAGCAGTTCTTC.

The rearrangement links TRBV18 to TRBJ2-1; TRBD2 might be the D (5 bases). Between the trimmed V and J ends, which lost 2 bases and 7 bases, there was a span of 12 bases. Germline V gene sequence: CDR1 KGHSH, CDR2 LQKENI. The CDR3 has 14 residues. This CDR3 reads CASSPTTGENEQFF. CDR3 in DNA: TGTGCCAGCTCACCAACTACTGGGGAGAATGAGCAGTTCTTC. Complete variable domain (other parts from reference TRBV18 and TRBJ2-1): NAGVMQNPRHLVRRRGQEARLRCSPMKGHSHVYWYRQLPEEGLKFMVYLQKENIIDESGMPKERFSAEFPKEGPSILRIQQVVRGDSAAYFCASSPTTGENEQFFGPGTRLTVL.

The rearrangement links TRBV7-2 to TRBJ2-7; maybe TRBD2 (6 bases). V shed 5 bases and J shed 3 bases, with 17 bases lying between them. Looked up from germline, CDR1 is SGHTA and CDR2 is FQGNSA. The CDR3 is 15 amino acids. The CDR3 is CASSPLVGGIYEQYF. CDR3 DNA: TGTGCCAGCAGCCCCCTAGTTGGGGGGATCTACGAGCAGTACTTC.

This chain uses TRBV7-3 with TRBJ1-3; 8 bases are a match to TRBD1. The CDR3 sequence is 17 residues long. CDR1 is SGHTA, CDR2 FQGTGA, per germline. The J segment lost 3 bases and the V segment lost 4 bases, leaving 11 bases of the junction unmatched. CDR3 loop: CASSYRFRGQVGNTIYF. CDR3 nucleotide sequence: TGTGCCAGCAGCTATAGGTTCAGGGGGCAAGTTGGAAACACCATATATTTT.

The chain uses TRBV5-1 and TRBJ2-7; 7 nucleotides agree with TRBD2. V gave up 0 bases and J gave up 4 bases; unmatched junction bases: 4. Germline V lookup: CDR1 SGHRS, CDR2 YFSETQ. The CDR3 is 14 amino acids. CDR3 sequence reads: CASSLARGKYEQYF. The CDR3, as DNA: TGCGCCAGCAGCTTGGCGCGGGGGAAGTACGAGCAGTACTTC.

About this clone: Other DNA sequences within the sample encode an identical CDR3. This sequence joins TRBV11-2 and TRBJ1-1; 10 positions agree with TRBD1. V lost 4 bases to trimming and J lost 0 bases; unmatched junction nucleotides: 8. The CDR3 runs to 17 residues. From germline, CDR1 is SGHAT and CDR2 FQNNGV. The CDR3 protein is CASSSYRDRGMNTEAFF. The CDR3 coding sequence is TGTGCCAGCAGCTCCTACCGGGACAGGGGTATGAACACTGAAGCTTTCTTT.

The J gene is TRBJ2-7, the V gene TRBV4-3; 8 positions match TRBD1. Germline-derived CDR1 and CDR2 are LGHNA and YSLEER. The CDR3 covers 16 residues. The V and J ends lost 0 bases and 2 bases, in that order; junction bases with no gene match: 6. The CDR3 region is CASSQDGTGAPYEQYF. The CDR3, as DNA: TGCGCCAGCAGCCAAGACGGGACAGGTGCCCCCTACGAGCAGTACTTC.

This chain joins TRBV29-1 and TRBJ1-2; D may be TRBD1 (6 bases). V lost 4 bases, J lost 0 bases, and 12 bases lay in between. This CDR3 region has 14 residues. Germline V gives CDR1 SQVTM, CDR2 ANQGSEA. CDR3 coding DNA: TGCAGCGTTGCACCCGGGACAACTAACTATGGCTACACCTTC. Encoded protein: CSVAPGTTNYGYTF.

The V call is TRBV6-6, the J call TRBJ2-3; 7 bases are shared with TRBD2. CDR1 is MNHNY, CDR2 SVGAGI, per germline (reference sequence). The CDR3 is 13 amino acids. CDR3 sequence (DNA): TGTGCGTCAGAGGGAGGGACCACAGATACGCAGTATTTT. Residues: CASEGGTTDTQYF.

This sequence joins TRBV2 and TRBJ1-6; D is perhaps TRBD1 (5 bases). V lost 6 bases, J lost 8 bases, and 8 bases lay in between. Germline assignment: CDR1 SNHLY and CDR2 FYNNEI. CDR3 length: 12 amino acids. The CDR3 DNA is TGTGCCAGCAGCGGGGGGTATTCACCCCTCCACTTT. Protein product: CASSGGYSPLHF.

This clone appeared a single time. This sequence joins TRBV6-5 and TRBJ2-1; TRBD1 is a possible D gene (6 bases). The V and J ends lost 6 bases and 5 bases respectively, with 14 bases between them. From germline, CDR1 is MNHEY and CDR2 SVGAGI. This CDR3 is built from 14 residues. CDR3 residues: CASRGGQPNNEQFF. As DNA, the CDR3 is TGTGCCAGCAGGGGCGGACAGCCTAACAATGAGCAGTTCTTC.

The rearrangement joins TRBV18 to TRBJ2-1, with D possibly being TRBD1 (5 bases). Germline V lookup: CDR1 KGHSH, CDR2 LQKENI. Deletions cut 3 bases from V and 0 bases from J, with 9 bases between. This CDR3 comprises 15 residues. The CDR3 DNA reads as TGTGCCAGCTCACCTCAGGGCAGCTCCTACAATGAGCAGTTCTTC. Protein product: CASSPQGSSYNEQFF.

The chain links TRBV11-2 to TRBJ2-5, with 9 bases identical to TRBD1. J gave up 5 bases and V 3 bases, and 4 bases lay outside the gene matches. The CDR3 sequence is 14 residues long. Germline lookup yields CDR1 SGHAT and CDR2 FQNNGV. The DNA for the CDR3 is TGTGCCAGCAGCTTCGACAGGGGGATGGAGACCCAGTACTTC. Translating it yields CASSFDRGMETQYF. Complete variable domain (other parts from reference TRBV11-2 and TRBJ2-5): EAGVAQSPRYKIIEKRQSVAFWCNPISGHATLYWYQQILGQGPKLLIQFQNNGVVDDSQLPKDRFSAERLKGVDSTLKIQPAKLEDSAVYLCASSFDRGMETQYFGPGTRLLVL.

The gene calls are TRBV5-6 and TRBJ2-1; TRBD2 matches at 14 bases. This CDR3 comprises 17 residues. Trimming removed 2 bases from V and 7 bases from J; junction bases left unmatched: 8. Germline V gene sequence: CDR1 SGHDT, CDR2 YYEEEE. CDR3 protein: CASSFEPGLAGENEQFF. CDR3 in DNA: TGTGCCAGCAGCTTCGAACCGGGACTAGCGGGGGAGAATGAGCAGTTCTTC.

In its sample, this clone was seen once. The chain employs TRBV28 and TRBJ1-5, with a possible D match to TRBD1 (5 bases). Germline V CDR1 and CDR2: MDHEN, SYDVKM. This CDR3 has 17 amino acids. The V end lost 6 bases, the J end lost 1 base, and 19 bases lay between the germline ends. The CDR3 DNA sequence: TGTGCCAGCAGATCCCAAGAAGGGGCGGTCAGCAATCAGCCCCAGCATTTT. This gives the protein CASRSQEGAVSNQPQHF.

CDR3 sequence: CASNSGDRDTGELFF. In DNA, the CDR3 is TGCGCCAGCAATTCAGGGGACAGGGACACCGGGGAGCTGTTTTTT. This chain connects TRBV5-1 to TRBJ2-2; TRBD1 aligns across 9 bases. The CDR3 is made up of 15 amino acids. Trimming removed 6 bases from V and 3 bases from J; junction bases left unmatched: 6. CDR1 is SGHRS and CDR2 is YFSETQ in the germline V gene.

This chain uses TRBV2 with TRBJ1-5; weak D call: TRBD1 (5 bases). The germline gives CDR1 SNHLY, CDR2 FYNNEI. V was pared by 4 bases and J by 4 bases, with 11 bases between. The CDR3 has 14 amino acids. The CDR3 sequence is CASSGDGGNQPQHF. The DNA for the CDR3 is TGTGCCAGCAGTGGAGACGGGGGTAATCAGCCCCAGCATTTT.

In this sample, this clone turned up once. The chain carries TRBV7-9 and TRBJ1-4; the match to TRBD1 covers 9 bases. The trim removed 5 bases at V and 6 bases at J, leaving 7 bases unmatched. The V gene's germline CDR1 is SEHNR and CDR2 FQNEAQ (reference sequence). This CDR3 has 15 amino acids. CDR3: CASSPDRGWDEKLFF. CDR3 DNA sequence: TGTGCCAGCAGCCCGGACAGGGGATGGGATGAAAAACTGTTTTTT.

In nucleotides, the CDR3 is TGTGCCAGCAGTGAACAACTGAGGACTGAAGCTTTCTTT. It encodes CASSEQLRTEAFF. V and J are TRBV2 and TRBJ1-1; D gene ambiguous. Trimming left V 2 bases short and J 5 bases short, with 9 bases between. The germline gives CDR1 SNHLY, CDR2 FYNNEI. The CDR3 is made up of 13 amino acids.

CDR3 nucleotides: TGTGCCAGCAGCCTTACTCTGACAGGGAACACCGGGGAGCTGTTTTTT. Translation gives CASSLTLTGNTGELFF. This sequence joins TRBV16 and TRBJ2-2, with a tentative D call TRBD1 (6 bases). CDR1 KGHSY and CDR2 FQNENV come from the germline V gene. The germline V and J ends were trimmed by 4 bases and 1 base, with 13 bases remaining between them. CDR3 length: 16 residues.

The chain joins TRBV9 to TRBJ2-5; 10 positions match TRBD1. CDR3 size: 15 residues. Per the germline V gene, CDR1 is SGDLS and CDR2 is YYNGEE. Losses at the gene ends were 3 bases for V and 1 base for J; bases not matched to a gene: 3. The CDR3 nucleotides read TGTGCCAGCAGCGCCGGGACAGGGGCCCAAGAGACCCAGTACTTC. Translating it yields CASSAGTGAQETQYF.